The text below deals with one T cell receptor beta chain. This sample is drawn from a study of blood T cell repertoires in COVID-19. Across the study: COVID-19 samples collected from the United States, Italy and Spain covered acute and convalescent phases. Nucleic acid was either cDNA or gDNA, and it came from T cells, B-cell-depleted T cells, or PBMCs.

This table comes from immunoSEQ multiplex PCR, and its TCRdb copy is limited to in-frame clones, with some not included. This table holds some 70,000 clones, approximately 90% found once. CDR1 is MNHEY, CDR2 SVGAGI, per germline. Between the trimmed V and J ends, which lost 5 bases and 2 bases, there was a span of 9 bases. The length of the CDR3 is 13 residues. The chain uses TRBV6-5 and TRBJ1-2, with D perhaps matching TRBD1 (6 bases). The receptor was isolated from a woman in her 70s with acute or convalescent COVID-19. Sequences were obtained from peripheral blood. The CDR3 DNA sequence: TGTGCCAGCAGTCAAACAGGGAACTATGGCTACACCTTC. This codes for CASSQTGNYGYTF.